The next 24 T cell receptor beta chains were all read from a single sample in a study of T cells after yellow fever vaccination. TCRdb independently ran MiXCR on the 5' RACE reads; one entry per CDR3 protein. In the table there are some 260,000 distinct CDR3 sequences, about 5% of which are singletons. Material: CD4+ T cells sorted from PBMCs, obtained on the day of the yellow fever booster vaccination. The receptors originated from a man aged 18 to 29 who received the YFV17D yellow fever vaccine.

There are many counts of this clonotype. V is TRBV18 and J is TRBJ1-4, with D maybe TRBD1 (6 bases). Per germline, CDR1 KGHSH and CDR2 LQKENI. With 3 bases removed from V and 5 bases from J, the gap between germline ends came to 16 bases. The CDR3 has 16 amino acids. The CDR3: CASSPPPGASNEKLFF. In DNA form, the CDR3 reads TGTGCCAGCTCACCGCCCCCGGGGGCCTCAAATGAAAAACTGTTTTTT.

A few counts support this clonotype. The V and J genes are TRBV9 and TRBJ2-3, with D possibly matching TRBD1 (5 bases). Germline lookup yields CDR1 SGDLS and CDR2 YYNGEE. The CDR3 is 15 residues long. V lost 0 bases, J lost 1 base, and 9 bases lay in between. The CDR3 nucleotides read TGTGCCAGCAGCGTAGAAGGGGCGCGCACAGATACGCAGTATTTT. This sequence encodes CASSVEGARTDTQYF. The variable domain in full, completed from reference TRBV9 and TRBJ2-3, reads DSGVTQTPKHLITATGQRVTLRCSPRSGDLSVYWYQQSLDQGLQFLIQYYNGEERAKGNILERFSAQQFPDLHSELNLSSLELGDSALYFCASSVEGARTDTQYFGPGTRLTVL.

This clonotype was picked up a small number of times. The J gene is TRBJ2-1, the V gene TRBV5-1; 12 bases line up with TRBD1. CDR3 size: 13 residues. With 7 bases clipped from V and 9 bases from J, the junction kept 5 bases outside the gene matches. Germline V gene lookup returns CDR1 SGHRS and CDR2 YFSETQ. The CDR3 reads CASGGQGAVEQFF. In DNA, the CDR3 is TGCGCCAGCGGGGGACAGGGGGCGGTTGAGCAGTTCTTC. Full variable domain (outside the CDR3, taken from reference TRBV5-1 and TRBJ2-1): KAGVTQTPRYLIKTRGQQVTLSCSPISGHRSVSWYQQTPGQGLQFLFEYFSETQRNKGNFPGRFSGRQFSNSRSEMNVSTLELGDSALYLCASGGQGAVEQFFGPGTRLTVL.

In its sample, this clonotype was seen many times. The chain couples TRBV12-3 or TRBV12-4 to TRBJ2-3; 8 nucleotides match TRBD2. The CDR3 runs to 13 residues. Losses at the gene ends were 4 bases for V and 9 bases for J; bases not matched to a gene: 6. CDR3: CASSSPIAGTQYF. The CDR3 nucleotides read TGTGCCAGCAGTTCACCTATAGCGGGGACGCAGTATTTT.

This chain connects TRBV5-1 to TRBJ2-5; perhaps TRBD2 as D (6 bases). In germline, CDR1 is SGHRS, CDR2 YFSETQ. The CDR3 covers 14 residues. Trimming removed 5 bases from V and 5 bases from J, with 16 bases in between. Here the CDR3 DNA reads TGCGCCAGCAGTCCCGAGCTGGGAGGTGAGACCCAGTACTTC. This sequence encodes CASSPELGGETQYF. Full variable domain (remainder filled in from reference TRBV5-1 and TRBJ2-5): KAGVTQTPRYLIKTRGQQVTLSCSPISGHRSVSWYQQTPGQGLQFLFEYFSETQRNKGNFPGRFSGRQFSNSRSEMNVSTLELGDSALYLCASSPELGGETQYFGPGTRLLVL.

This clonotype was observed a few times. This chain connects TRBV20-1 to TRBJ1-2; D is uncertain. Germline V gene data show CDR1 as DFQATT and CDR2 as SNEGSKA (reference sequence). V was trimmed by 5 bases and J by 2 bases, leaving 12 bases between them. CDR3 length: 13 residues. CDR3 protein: CSAFVGWNYGYTF. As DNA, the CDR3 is TGCAGTGCTTTCGTAGGGTGGAACTATGGCTACACCTTC.

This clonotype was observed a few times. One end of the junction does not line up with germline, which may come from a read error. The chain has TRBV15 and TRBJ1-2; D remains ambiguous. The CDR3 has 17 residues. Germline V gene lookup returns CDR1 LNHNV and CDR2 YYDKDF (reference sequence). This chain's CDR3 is CATSRVGVDALNYGYTF. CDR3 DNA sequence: TGTGCCACCAGCAGAGTTGGGGTAGACGCGCTAAACTACGGCTACACCTTC.

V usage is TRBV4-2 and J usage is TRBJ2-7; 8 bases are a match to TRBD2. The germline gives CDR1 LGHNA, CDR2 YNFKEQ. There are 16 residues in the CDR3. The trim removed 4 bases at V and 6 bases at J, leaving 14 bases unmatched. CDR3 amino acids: CASSLYRGGGPVEQYF. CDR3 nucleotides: TGTGCCAGCAGCCTATACCGGGGGGGTGGCCCTGTCGAGCAGTACTTC.

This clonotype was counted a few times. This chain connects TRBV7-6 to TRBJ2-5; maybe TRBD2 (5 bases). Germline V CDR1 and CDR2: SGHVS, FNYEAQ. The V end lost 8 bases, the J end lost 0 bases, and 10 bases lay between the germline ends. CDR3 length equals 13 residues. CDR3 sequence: CASGRGHQETQYF. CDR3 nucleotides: TGTGCCAGCGGCCGAGGGCACCAAGAGACCCAGTACTTC.

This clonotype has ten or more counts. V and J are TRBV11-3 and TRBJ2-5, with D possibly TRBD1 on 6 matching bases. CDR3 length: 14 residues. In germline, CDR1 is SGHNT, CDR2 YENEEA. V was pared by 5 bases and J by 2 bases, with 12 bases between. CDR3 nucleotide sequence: TGTGCCAGCAGCCCACAGGGTGAGCAAGAGACCCAGTACTTC. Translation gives CASSPQGEQETQYF.

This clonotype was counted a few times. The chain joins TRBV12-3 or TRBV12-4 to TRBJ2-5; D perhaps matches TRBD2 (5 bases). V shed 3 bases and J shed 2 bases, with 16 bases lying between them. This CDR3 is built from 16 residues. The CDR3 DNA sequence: TGTGCCAGCAGTTTTGATCGTTCGAGAGGGCAAGAGACCCAGTACTTC. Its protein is CASSFDRSRGQETQYF.

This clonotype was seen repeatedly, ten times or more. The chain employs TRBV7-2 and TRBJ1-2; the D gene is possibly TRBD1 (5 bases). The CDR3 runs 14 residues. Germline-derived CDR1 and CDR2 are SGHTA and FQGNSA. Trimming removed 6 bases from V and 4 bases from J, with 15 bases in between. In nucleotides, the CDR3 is TGTGCCAGCAGAGAGACAGCCATCCTCTATGGCTACACCTTC. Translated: CASRETAILYGYTF.

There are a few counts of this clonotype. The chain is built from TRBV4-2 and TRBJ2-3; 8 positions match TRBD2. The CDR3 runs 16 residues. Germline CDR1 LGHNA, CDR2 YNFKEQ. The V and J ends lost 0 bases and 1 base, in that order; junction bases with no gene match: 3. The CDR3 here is CASSQEPAGGTDTQYF. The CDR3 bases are TGTGCCAGCAGCCAAGAACCAGCGGGGGGCACAGATACGCAGTATTTT.

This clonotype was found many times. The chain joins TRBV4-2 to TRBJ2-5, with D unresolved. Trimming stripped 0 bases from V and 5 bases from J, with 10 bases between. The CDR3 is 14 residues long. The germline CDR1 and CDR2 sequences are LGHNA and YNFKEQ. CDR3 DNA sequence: TGTGCCAGCAGCCAAGATCCCGAGCACGAGACCCAGTACTTC. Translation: CASSQDPEHETQYF.

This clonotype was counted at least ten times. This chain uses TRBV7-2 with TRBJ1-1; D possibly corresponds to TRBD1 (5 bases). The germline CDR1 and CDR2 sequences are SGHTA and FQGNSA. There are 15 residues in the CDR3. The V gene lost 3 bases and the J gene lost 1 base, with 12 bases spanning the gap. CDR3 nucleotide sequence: TGTGCCAGCAGCTTCGGTGGGGCGAGGAACACTGAAGCTTTCTTT. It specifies CASSFGGARNTEAFF.

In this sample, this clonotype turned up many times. CDR3 loop: CATSDSSTGADVGELFF. Written as DNA, the CDR3 is TGTGCCACCAGTGATTCATCGACAGGGGCTGACGTCGGGGAGCTGTTTTTT. The chain combines TRBV24-1 with TRBJ2-2; TRBD1 matches 8 bases. Germline V lookup: CDR1 KGHDR, CDR2 SFDVKD. The CDR3 spans 17 residues. The V segment lost 2 bases and the J segment 7 bases; nucleotides outside the gene matches: 11.

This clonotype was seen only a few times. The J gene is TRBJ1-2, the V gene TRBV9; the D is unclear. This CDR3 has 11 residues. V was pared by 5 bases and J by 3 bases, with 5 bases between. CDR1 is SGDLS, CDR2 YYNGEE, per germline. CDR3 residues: CASRRDYGYTF. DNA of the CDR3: TGTGCCAGCAGAAGGGACTATGGCTACACCTTC. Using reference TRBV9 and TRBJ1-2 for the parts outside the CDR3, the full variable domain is DSGVTQTPKHLITATGQRVTLRCSPRSGDLSVYWYQQSLDQGLQFLIQYYNGEERAKGNILERFSAQQFPDLHSELNLSSLELGDSALYFCASRRDYGYTFGSGTRLTVV.

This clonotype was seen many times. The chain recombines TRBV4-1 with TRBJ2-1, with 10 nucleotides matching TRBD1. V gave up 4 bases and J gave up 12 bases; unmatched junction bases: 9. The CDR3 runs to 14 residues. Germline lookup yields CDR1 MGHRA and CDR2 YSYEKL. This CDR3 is CASSREKDRGRQFF. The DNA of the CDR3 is TGCGCCAGCAGCCGAGAAAAGGACAGGGGGAGGCAGTTCTTC.

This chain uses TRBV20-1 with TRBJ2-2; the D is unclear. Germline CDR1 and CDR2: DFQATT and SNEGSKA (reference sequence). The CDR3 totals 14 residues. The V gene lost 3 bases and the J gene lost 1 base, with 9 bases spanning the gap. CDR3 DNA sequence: TGCAGTGCTAGTTCCGGGTGGAACACCGGGGAGCTGTTTTTT. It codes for CSASSGWNTGELFF.

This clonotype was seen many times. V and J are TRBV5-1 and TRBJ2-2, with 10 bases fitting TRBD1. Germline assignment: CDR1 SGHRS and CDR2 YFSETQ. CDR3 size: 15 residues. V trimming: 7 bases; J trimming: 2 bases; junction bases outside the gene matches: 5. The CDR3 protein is CASDRTGGNTGELFF. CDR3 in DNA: TGCGCCAGCGACAGGACAGGGGGTAACACCGGGGAGCTGTTTTTT.

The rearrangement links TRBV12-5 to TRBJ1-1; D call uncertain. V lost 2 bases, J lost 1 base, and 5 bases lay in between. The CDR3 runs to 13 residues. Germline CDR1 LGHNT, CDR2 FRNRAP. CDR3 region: CASGLYPNTEAFF. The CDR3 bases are TGTGCTAGTGGTTTGTATCCGAACACTGAAGCTTTCTTT.

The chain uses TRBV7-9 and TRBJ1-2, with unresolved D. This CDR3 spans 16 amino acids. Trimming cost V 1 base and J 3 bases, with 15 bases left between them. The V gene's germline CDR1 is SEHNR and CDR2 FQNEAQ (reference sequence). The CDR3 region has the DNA TGTGCCAGCAGCTTAGGTGGTATGGGAGGTCACTATGGCTACACCTTC. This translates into CASSLGGMGGHYGYTF.

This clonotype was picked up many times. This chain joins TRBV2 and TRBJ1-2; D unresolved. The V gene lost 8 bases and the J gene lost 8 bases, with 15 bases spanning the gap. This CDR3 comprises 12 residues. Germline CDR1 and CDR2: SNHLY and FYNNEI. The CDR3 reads CASGWTLGGYTF. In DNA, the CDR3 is TGTGCCAGCGGATGGACTTTGGGGGGCTACACCTTC. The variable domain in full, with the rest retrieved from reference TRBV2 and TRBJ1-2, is EPEVTQTPSHQVTQMGQEVILRCVPISNHLYFYWYRQILGQKVEFLVSFYNNEISEKSEIFDDQFSVERPDGSNFTLKIRSTKLEDSAMYFCASGWTLGGYTFGSGTRLTVV.

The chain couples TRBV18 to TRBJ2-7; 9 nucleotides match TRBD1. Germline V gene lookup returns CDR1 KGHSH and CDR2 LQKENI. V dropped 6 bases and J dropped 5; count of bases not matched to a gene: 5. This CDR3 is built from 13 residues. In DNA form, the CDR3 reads TGTGCCAGCTCGGGACAGGGTATACACGAGCAGTACGTC. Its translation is CASSGQGIHEQYV.